This TCR beta chain originates from a study of identical twins listed by TCRdb under 2016. Looking at the study overall: To test whether fetal clonotypes persist, this study deep-sequenced TCR alpha and beta repertoires from monozygotic twins, from unrelated adults of various ages, and from cord blood. To rule out contamination, replicate twin experiments were performed at different times with different library preparation protocols. General study outcomes and caveats: In monozygotic twins, recombination models systematically underestimated out-of-frame TCR alpha sharing, but the models matched the sharing seen between unrelated individuals. Fewer insertions were carried by abundant cord blood beta clonotypes, a similar but weaker trend appeared in young adult naive repertoires, and no such trend appeared in memory repertoires. The excess sharing between twins in beta out-of-frame sequences was weaker because fewer shared sequences reduced the signal-to-noise ratio. Conclusions relied on cross-sectional statistical analysis, since the same donors could not be followed over many years. Out-of-frame TCR alpha sequences shared between twins showed an excess of low generation-probability sequences compared with coincidental sharing between unrelated individuals. Invariant T cells such as MAIT and iNKT could partly confound zero-insertion analyses, although diverse VJ usage argued against such confounding for most clonotypes.

Library method: 5' RACE. TCRdb shows the sequencer as Illumina HiSeq 2000. Template switching added a universal primer binding site, and the final cDNA carried a unique molecular identifier that allowed TCR cDNA molecules to be counted accurately. First-strand cDNA for TCR alpha and beta chains was synthesized from specific primers in the conserved constant-segment region. To control for contamination, every cDNA library carried two barcodes: a SMART-Mk sample barcode plus Illumina barcodes. TruSeq adapter sequences, together with Illumina sample barcodes, were added in two successive PCR steps. The TCR alpha and beta cDNA libraries were sequenced on the Illumina HiSeq platform using custom primers. The published analysis was carried out like this. MiGEC processed the raw reads to extract unique molecular identifiers, while MiXCR was used to determine the CDR3 positions. Recombination models were inferred per individual with the repgenHMM and IGoR tools using an EM algorithm. Shared clonotype analysis was performed with the tcR package in R, normalizing sharing by the product of cloneset sizes. Out-of-frame nonproductive sequences were analyzed to study raw recombination free of thymic and clonal selection effects. TCRdb cleaned the public reads at Q25 with fastp, built clones with MiXCR and kept in-frame beta chains. Every distinct CDR3 protein forms one entry, paired with its most common genes and DNA. V and J calls and clone size were set by TCRdb, not the authors. The sample data list under 300,000 distinct CDR3 sequences, and over 11% of these were observed just once. Together, the top ten hold around 9.5% of the sample.

The junction shows trimming of 6 bases on V and 2 bases on J, plus 14 bases between the germline ends. The CDR3 sequence holds 14 residues, the cysteine and phenylalanine included. CDR3 DNA is the only sequence kept; it has 42 bases, read in frame from the first base. Every donor in the study was a healthy Caucasian. Miltenyi CD45RO+ enrichment and human naive T-cell isolation kits were used to isolate memory (CD45RO+) and naive T cells from PBMC. A remark on this clonotype: Which antigen it targets is not known. There are no base qualities to consult, and no much larger clone falls within one base.

Sequenced input: memory (CD45RO+) T cells sorted from blood. The sample's cell subset or site label is to be understood as: CD45RO+ enriched T cells. The V and J genes are TRBV12-3 or TRBV12-4 and TRBJ2-7; the D gene lacks a confident call. The clonotype comes from a woman aged 18-29 years in good health. The nucleotides are TGTGCCAGCAGCCCAGTGACCGCCACCTACGAGCAGTACTTC. It translates as CASSPVTATYEQYF.